A selection of T cell receptor beta chains follows, all from one sample in a study of T cell repertoires in cytomegalovirus infection. TCRdb reanalysed the reads using MiXCR and keeps one entry per CDR3 protein. Seen here are some 180,000 distinct CDR3 sequences, approximately 19% observed once, and the top ten hold 2.9%. Sequencing was performed on PBMCs. These receptor sequences come from a human donor in good health (CMV status not recorded). Some clones in this sample may be carry-over from other donors' samples. Both conserved end residues are part of each CDR3. The D gene is left open where the match is weak. Part of the rows lack a size; the others show once, few, many or a class for expanded clones.

d_gene	j_gene	abundance	v_gene	CDR3aa	CDR3nt
-	TRBJ2-1	many	TRBV7-2	CASSARPRGGEQFF	TGTGCCAGCAGCGCGAGGCCCAGGGGGGGTGAGCAGTTCTTC
-	TRBJ1-2	few	TRBV19	CASSTHRTGLFGGYTF	TGTGCCAGTAGTACGCATCGCACGGGCCTTTTCGGGGGCTACACCTTC
-	TRBJ2-5	many	TRBV7-8	CASSFGLRRETQYF	TGTGCCAGCAGCTTTGGGCTGCGGAGGGAGACCCAGTACTTC
TRBD2	TRBJ2-2	few	TRBV19	CASRRPGLAGTGELFF	TGTGCCAGTAGGAGACCGGGACTAGCGGGCACCGGGGAGCTGTTTTTT
TRBD2	TRBJ2-1	-	TRBV5-1	CASSAGTSGGSEQFF	TGCGCCAGCAGCGCAGGGACTAGCGGGGGATCTGAGCAGTTCTTC
TRBD1	TRBJ1-6	many	TRBV7-2	CASSPGTGAGSPLHF	TGTGCCAGCAGCCCGGGGACAGGGGCAGGTTCACCCCTCCACTTT
-	TRBJ1-1	few	TRBV10-3	CAISEGQDTEAFF	TGTGCCATCAGTGAGGGCCAGGATACTGAAGCTTTCTTT
TRBD2	TRBJ2-7	many	TRBV7-2	CASSLVGGSSREQYF	TGTGCCAGCAGCTTAGTCGGCGGGAGCTCTCGGGAGCAGTACTTC
TRBD2	TRBJ2-7	-	TRBV29-1	CSGSGPSGSYEQYF	TGCAGCGGATCAGGACCTAGCGGCTCCTACGAGCAGTACTTC
-	TRBJ2-1	few	TRBV19	CASSQGRGSSSYNEQFF	TGTGCCAGTAGTCAAGGCAGGGGCTCGAGCTCCTACAATGAGCAGTTCTTC
-	TRBJ1-5	few	TRBV12-3/TRBV12-4	CASSFGGDQPQHF	TGTGCCAGCAGTTTCGGGGGAGATCAGCCCCAGCATTTT
-	TRBJ1-2	few	TRBV28	CASSFQSFGENYGYTF	TGTGCCAGCAGTTTCCAATCCTTCGGGGAAAACTATGGCTACACCTTC
-	TRBJ1-2	-	TRBV18	CASSPQGRNNYGYTF	TGTGCCAGCTCACCACAGGGACGGAATAACTATGGCTACACCTTC
-	TRBJ1-1	-	TRBV11-3	CASSLNGGSNTEAFF	TGTGCCAGCAGCTTAAACGGTGGATCGAACACTGAAGCTTTCTTT
-	TRBJ1-6	-	TRBV12-3/TRBV12-4	CASSPGDYNSPLHF	TGTGCCAGCAGCCCGGGGGACTATAATTCACCCCTCCACTTT
-	TRBJ2-2	many	TRBV12-3/TRBV12-4	CASSLIVGELFF	TGTGCCAGCAGTTTGATTGTCGGGGAGCTGTTTTTT
-	TRBJ2-2	-	TRBV7-2	CASSPNTGEPFF	TGTGCCAGCAGCCCTAACACCGGGGAGCCGTTTTTT
-	TRBJ2-7	few	TRBV29-1	CSVSPAASYEQYF	TGCAGCGTTTCCCCGGCAGCGTCCTACGAGCAGTACTTC
-	TRBJ1-5	-	TRBV2	CASKFQGMSNQPQHF	TGTGCCAGCAAGTTCCAGGGGATGAGCAATCAGCCCCAGCATTTT
TRBD1	TRBJ1-6	-	TRBV20-1	CSAISDRGHSPLHF	TGCAGTGCTATATCGGACAGGGGGCATTCACCCCTCCACTTT
-	TRBJ1-5	-	TRBV6-2/TRBV6-3	CASSWGVSNQPQHF	TGTGCCAGCAGTTGGGGCGTTAGCAATCAGCCCCAGCATTTT
-	TRBJ2-7	many	TRBV10-2	CASSESGGPSPYEQYF	TGCGCCAGCAGTGAGTCTGGGGGCCCCTCTCCTTACGAGCAGTACTTC
TRBD1	TRBJ1-5	few	TRBV6-6	CASRTGGNSNQPQHF	TGTGCCAGCAGAACAGGGGGTAATAGCAATCAGCCCCAGCATTTT
-	TRBJ2-5	few	TRBV6-2/TRBV6-3	CASRGDWGETQYF	TGTGCCAGCAGAGGGGATTGGGGTGAGACCCAGTACTTC
-	TRBJ1-2	-	TRBV20-1	CSATVDSPGYTF	TGCAGTGCTACCGTGGACAGTCCTGGCTACACCTTC
-	TRBJ1-1	few	TRBV29-1	CSVEEELGWTEAFF	TGCAGCGTTGAAGAAGAACTAGGGTGGACTGAAGCTTTCTTT
-	TRBJ2-7	many	TRBV10-3	CAISESNRLYEQYF	TGTGCCATCAGTGAGTCTAACAGGTTGTACGAGCAGTACTTC
-	TRBJ1-2	many	TRBV7-2	CASSTTLQGNYGYTF	TGTGCCAGCAGCACGACCCTGCAGGGGAACTATGGCTACACCTTC
-	TRBJ2-7	once	TRBV10-3	CATMGRETWDEQYF	TGTGCCACCATGGGTCGGGAGACCTGGGATGAGCAGTACTTC
-	TRBJ2-1	many	TRBV19	CASSTTGSIYNEQFF	TGTGCCAGTAGTACCACAGGGTCTATCTACAATGAGCAGTTCTTC
-	TRBJ1-1	few	TRBV19	CASSIRRTEAFF	TGTGCCAGTAGTATTCGGAGGACTGAAGCTTTCTTT
-	TRBJ1-2	few	TRBV6-5	CASSYSAANYGYTF	TGTGCCAGCAGTTACTCGGCAGCTAACTATGGCTACACCTTC
TRBD1	TRBJ1-5	-	TRBV19	CVSRMTGGYQPQHF	TGTGTCAGTAGGATGACAGGGGGATATCAGCCCCAGCATTTT
TRBD2	TRBJ2-7	few	TRBV5-1	CASSLGAGTSGSYEQYF	TGCGCCAGCAGCTTGGGGGCCGGGACTAGCGGGAGTTACGAGCAGTACTTC
TRBD1	TRBJ1-5	many	TRBV27	CASSSGGYQPQHF	TGTGCCAGCAGTTCAGGGGGGTATCAGCCCCAGCATTTT
-	TRBJ1-1	-	TRBV14	CASSQLRGFEAFF	TGTGCCAGCAGCCAATTGCGGGGGTTTGAAGCTTTCTTT
-	TRBJ1-2	few	TRBV10-3	CAISILTGGGGYTF	TGTGCCATCAGTATCTTAACAGGAGGCGGTGGCTACACCTTC
TRBD2	TRBJ2-7	few	TRBV12-3/TRBV12-4	CASSRFGRVGLAGGNRTYEQYF	TGTGCCAGCAGCCGGTTTGGGAGAGTGGGACTAGCGGGAGGCAACAGGACCTACGAGCAGTACTTC
-	TRBJ1-2	few	TRBV12-3/TRBV12-4	CASSLKARLGGYTF	TGTGCCAGCAGTTTAAAGGCCAGGCTTGGAGGCTACACCTTC
-	TRBJ2-7	many	TRBV12-3/TRBV12-4	CASSERQAYEQYF	TGTGCCAGCAGCGAAAGACAAGCCTACGAGCAGTACTTC